One and the same sample provided the 29 T cell receptor beta chains below, sequenced in a study of CD8+CD57+ T cells in acquired aplastic anemia. CDR3 and TCR beta VDJ profiling relied on a genomic DNA template. TCRdb re-analysed the reads in MiXCR, keeping a single row per CDR3 protein. Of about 190,000 distinct CDR3 sequences listed, around 59% are singletons. Sequencing input: sorted CD4+, CD8+, or CD8+CD57+ T cells (not recorded which) from PBMCs. The receptors shown here come from a human donor in good health, serving as a control.

The rearrangement links TRBV2 to TRBJ1-5; D ambiguous. V was clipped by 3 bases and J by 0 bases, with 9 bases between them. The CDR3 consists of 15 residues. Germline V gives CDR1 SNHLY, CDR2 FYNNEI. The CDR3 reads CASSEEGNSNQPQHF. CDR3 bases: TGTGCCAGCAGTGAGGAGGGAAATAGCAATCAGCCCCAGCATTTT.

This clonotype has ten or more counts. The V and J genes are TRBV5-8 and TRBJ2-7, with 11 bases that match TRBD1. Trimming took 4 bases from V and 3 from J; bases not matched to a gene: 3. Germline V lookup: CDR1 SGHTS, CDR2 YDEGEE. CDR3 length: 14 amino acids. The CDR3 nucleotides are TGTGCCAGCAGCCCAGGGACAGGGGGCTACGAGCAGTACTTC. It translates to CASSPGTGGYEQYF.

The rearrangement links TRBV20-1 to TRBJ1-1; maybe TRBD1 (5 bases). This CDR3 has 13 amino acids. In germline, CDR1 is DFQATT, CDR2 SNEGSKA (reference sequence). The CDR3: CSAPGHEDTEAFF. The CDR3 DNA is TGCAGCGCCCCGGGGCATGAGGACACTGAAGCTTTCTTT.

This clonotype showed up many times. The CDR3 nucleotides read TGTGCCAGTAAGGGGATCGGGACAGGGGCCTACGAGCAGTACTTC. This encodes CASKGIGTGAYEQYF. The chain couples TRBV6-1 to TRBJ2-7; 10 bases map to TRBD1. Germline V CDR1 and CDR2: MNHNS, SASEGT. CDR3 length equals 15 residues. After removal of 9 bases from V and 2 bases from J, the junction contained 10 bases not matched to a gene.

As concerns this clonotype: Germline and junction disagree at one end, which may indicate a read error. The V and J genes are TRBV29-1 and TRBJ1-1; 11 bases are shared with TRBD1. Germline assignment: CDR1 SQVTM and CDR2 ANQGSEA. There are 13 residues in the CDR3. The CDR3 nucleotides read TGCTGCGCCCGGGACAGGGGGACAGTAGAAGTTTTCTTT. This gives the protein CCARDRGTVEVFF.

As regards this clonotype: The junction does not match germline at one end; this may be a read error. The chain combines TRBV10-3 with TRBJ2-2; tentatively, D is TRBD1 (6 bases). Looked up from germline, CDR1 is ENHRY and CDR2 is SYGVKD. CDR3 length equals 13 residues. Here the CDR3 reads CASSYFGQGELFF. In DNA, the CDR3 is TGTGCCAGCAGTTACTTCGGACAGGGGGAGCTGTTTTTT.

This clonotype was detected only once. The genes are TRBV4-3 and TRBJ1-2; 8 nucleotides match TRBD1. The germline gives CDR1 LGHNA, CDR2 YSLEER. V lost 0 bases, J lost 5 bases, and 8 bases stayed unmatched. This CDR3 is 16 amino acids long. The CDR3 DNA reads TGCGCCAGCAGCCAAGATACGGGGACAGGAATATATGGCTACACCTTC. Its protein is CASSQDTGTGIYGYTF.

The V call is TRBV3-2, the J call TRBJ2-5; the table assigns TRBD1, which was not confirmed against the DNA. TRBV3-2 is tagged as a pseudogene. The CDR3 sequence is 14 residues long. The CDR3 region is CASSSPQGKETQYF. The CDR3 nucleotides are TGTGCCAGCAGTTCCCCACAGGGGAAAGAGACCCAGTACTTC.

This clonotype appeared a few times. The chain carries TRBV6-2 or TRBV6-3 and TRBJ1-2; D may be TRBD1 (5 bases). Trimming took 7 bases from V and 3 from J, leaving 15 bases between them. Germline assignment: CDR1 MNHEY and CDR2 SVGEGT. The CDR3 contains 14 residues. As DNA, the CDR3 is TGTGCCAGCACCGAAGCAGGGTCCTACTATGGCTACACCTTC. It specifies CASTEAGSYYGYTF.

This clonotype came up many times. V and J are TRBV5-8 and TRBJ2-3, with TRBD2 matching 12 bases. The J segment lost 5 bases and the V segment lost 4 bases, leaving 11 bases of the junction unmatched. The germline V gene encodes CDR1 SGHTS and CDR2 YDEGEE. This CDR3 contains 17 residues. The chain's CDR3 is CASSPLLAGGRGDTQYF. The DNA of the CDR3 is TGTGCCAGCAGCCCTTTACTAGCGGGGGGCCGGGGAGATACGCAGTATTTT.

This clonotype showed up many times. The chain employs TRBV7-8 and TRBJ1-2, with a tentative D call TRBD1 (6 bases). The CDR3 length is 15 residues. Trimming removed 6 bases at V and 5 bases at J, with 19 bases between. Germline assignment: CDR1 SGHVS and CDR2 FQNEAQ. The chain's CDR3 is CASSPGTPDLYGYTF. The CDR3 DNA sequence: TGTGCCAGCAGTCCCGGGACACCGGATTTATATGGCTACACCTTC.

This clonotype was counted many times. The chain is built from TRBV20-1 and TRBJ2-3, with D maybe TRBD1 (6 bases). Deletions cut 1 base from V and 6 bases from J, with 20 bases between. The CDR3 totals 16 residues. Germline V gene data show CDR1 as DFQATT and CDR2 as SNEGSKA (reference sequence). The CDR3 bases are TGCAGTGCTAGAGTCTCAGGCAGGGGCCTTTTGGATACGCAGTATTTT. Amino acid sequence: CSARVSGRGLLDTQYF.

The table lists this clonotype with many counts. The chain couples TRBV15 to TRBJ2-3, with D unclear. CDR3 size: 17 residues. The V end lost 3 bases, the J end lost 3 bases, and 19 bases lay between the germline ends. Germline loops: CDR1 LNHNV, CDR2 YYDKDF (reference sequence). The CDR3 region is CATSRPRFAGSTDTQYF. The CDR3 DNA sequence: TGTGCCACCAGCAGGCCCCGCTTTGCCGGGTCAACAGATACGCAGTATTTT.

J is TRBJ1-4 and V is TRBV20-1, with a tentative D call TRBD1 (5 bases). The CDR3 runs 12 residues. CDR1 is DFQATT, CDR2 SNEGSKA, per germline (reference sequence). Trimming removed 7 bases from V and 8 bases from J, with 14 bases in between. CDR3 in DNA: TGCAGTGGTACAGGAGAAAGGGAAAAACTGTTTTTT. Its protein is CSGTGEREKLFF.

The chain couples TRBV15 to TRBJ1-5; 7 nucleotides line up with TRBD1. The CDR3 length is 15 residues. The junction had 6 bases not matched to a gene; V was cut back by 2 bases and J by 5 bases. The germline gives CDR1 LNHNV, CDR2 YYDKDF (reference sequence). CDR3 amino acids: CATSRREGGYQPQHF. For the CDR3, the DNA is TGTGCCACCAGCAGACGTGAAGGGGGCTATCAGCCCCAGCATTTT.

V and J are TRBV9 and TRBJ2-7; D not certain. Germline values: CDR1 SGDLS, CDR2 YYNGEE. Trimming stripped 8 bases from V and 0 bases from J, with 15 bases between. There are 14 residues in the CDR3. CDR3: CASETTASSYEQYF. Here the CDR3 DNA reads TGTGCCAGTGAAACGACGGCGAGCTCCTACGAGCAGTACTTC.

This clonotype was recorded at least ten times. The rearrangement uses TRBV6-1 and TRBJ1-2; no clear D gene. Trimming took off 3 bases at V and 6 bases at J, with 8 bases between the two ends. Germline V gene lookup returns CDR1 MNHNS and CDR2 SASEGT. The CDR3 has 12 residues. The CDR3 loop is CASSDAGNGYTF. CDR3 bases: TGTGCCAGCAGTGATGCGGGGAATGGCTACACCTTC.

This clonotype was detected ten times or more. The J gene is TRBJ2-2, the V gene TRBV11-2, with a tentative D call TRBD2 (6 bases). CDR3 length: 15 residues. CDR1 and CDR2 from the germline V gene are SGHAT and FQNNGV. The V and J ends lost 1 base and 4 bases respectively, with 10 bases between them. The CDR3 region is CASSLVSGFTGELFF. The CDR3 coding sequence is TGTGCCAGCAGCTTAGTTAGCGGTTTCACCGGGGAGCTGTTTTTT.

This clonotype was seen many times. Compared with germline, one end of the junction differs, possibly owing to a read error. V usage is TRBV19 and J usage is TRBJ1-4, with 7 bases identical to TRBD1. This CDR3 region has 16 residues. Germline-derived CDR1 and CDR2 are LNHDA and SQIVND (reference sequence). The DNA of the CDR3 is TGTGCCAGTCGTATGACCCAACAGGGGTGGTATGAAAAACTGTTTTTT. It encodes CASRMTQQGWYEKLFF.

This clonotype was seen a handful of times. The chain couples TRBV19 to TRBJ2-5; the D call may be TRBD1 or TRBD2 (6 bases each). The CDR3 is 13 amino acids. The germline CDR1 and CDR2 sequences are LNHDA and SQIVND (reference sequence). V lost 7 bases and J 5 bases, leaving 14 bases between the germline ends. CDR3 protein: CASKGGRWETQYF. CDR3 in DNA: TGTGCCAGTAAAGGGGGGCGATGGGAGACCCAGTACTTC.

This clonotype was seen at least ten times. This chain connects TRBV4-1 to TRBJ1-2; TRBD1 agrees at 8 bases. The CDR3 consists of 17 residues. Per the germline V gene, CDR1 is MGHRA and CDR2 is YSYEKL. Trimming cost V 1 base and J 4 bases; bases outside gene matches: 11. The chain's CDR3 is CASSQAIIRTGTYGYTF. Written as DNA, the CDR3 is TGCGCCAGCAGCCAAGCAATTATTCGGACAGGGACCTATGGCTACACCTTC.

V usage is TRBV7-3 and J usage is TRBJ1-2; no definite D call. The germline gives CDR1 SGHTA, CDR2 FQGTGA. The CDR3 extends over 15 amino acids. The ends were cut back, 5 bases at V and 4 bases at J, with 17 bases in the middle. CDR3 sequence: CASSQEPGTSYGYTF. The DNA for the CDR3 is TGTGCCAGCAGCCAAGAACCGGGAACCTCCTATGGCTACACCTTC. Looking up the rest from reference TRBV7-3 and TRBJ1-2 gives the full variable domain: GAGVSQTPSNKVTEKGKYVELRCDPISGHTALYWYRQSLGQGPEFLIYFQGTGAADDSGLPNDRFFAVRPEGSVSTLKIQRTERGDSAVYLCASSQEPGTSYGYTFGSGTRLTVV.

As to this clonotype: A single base separates this from a much larger clone, so it may be a read error. The chain joins TRBV28 to TRBJ2-7; TRBD1 might be the D (5 bases). V was shortened by 7 bases and J by 2 bases, with 9 bases between the two germline ends. Germline V gives CDR1 MDHEN, CDR2 SYDVKM. CDR3 length: 12 residues. The CDR3 sequence is CASTGRAYEQYF. DNA for the CDR3: TGTGCCAGCACCGGCAGGGCCTACGAGCAGTACTTC.

V and J are TRBV9 and TRBJ1-2, with D unresolved. V lost 3 bases and J lost 6, with 6 bases in between. Germline CDR1 and CDR2: SGDLS and YYNGEE. The CDR3 has 11 amino acids. The CDR3 loop reads CASSAWDGYTF. The CDR3, as DNA: TGTGCCAGCAGCGCCTGGGATGGCTACACCTTC.

This clonotype has at least ten counts. CDR3 loop: CASSFEIIGSTEAFF. CDR3 nucleotide sequence: TGTGCCAGCAGCTTCGAAATTATAGGGAGCACTGAAGCTTTCTTT. This chain links TRBV7-2 with TRBJ1-1; D remains ambiguous. The V and J ends lost 3 bases and 4 bases respectively, with 15 bases between them. Germline lookup yields CDR1 SGHTA and CDR2 FQGNSA. CDR3 size: 15 residues.

The CDR3 reads CASSFSAVTNTEAFF. The DNA of the CDR3 is TGTGCCAGCAGCTTCTCGGCCGTTACGAACACTGAAGCTTTCTTT. This chain connects TRBV7-9 to TRBJ1-1; D unresolved. V was shortened by 3 bases and J by 1 base, with 12 bases between the two germline ends. The CDR3 has 15 residues. The germline V gene encodes CDR1 SEHNR and CDR2 FQNEAQ (reference sequence).

The J gene is TRBJ1-1, the V gene TRBV9; D gene uncertain. Germline CDR1 reads SGDLS; CDR2 reads YYNGEE. This CDR3 comprises 15 residues. Trimming removed 7 bases at V and 0 bases at J, with 16 bases between. The CDR3 protein is CASRPDLGMNTEAFF. The CDR3 DNA sequence: TGTGCCAGCCGGCCAGACCTCGGGATGAACACTGAAGCTTTCTTT.

This clonotype was detected only a few times. J is TRBJ2-7 and V is TRBV20-1, with TRBD2 matching over 9 bases. J lost 7 bases, V lost 1 base, and 14 bases had no gene match. This CDR3 is built from 16 residues. CDR1 and CDR2 from the germline V gene are DFQATT and SNEGSKA (reference sequence). The CDR3 coding sequence is TGCAGTGCTAGAGGTCTAGCGGGGACGGATAATGAGGAGCAGTACTTC. Its protein product is CSARGLAGTDNEEQYF.

This clonotype was observed many times. V is TRBV19 and J is TRBJ1-1, with 7 nucleotides matching TRBD1. The V gene end was trimmed by 3 bases and the J gene end by 1 base; junction bases not matched to a gene: 5. The CDR3 length is 15 residues. Per the germline V gene, CDR1 is LNHDA and CDR2 is SQIVND (reference sequence). As DNA, the CDR3 is TGTGCCAGTAGTATCTCAGGGACAGCGAACACTGAAGCTTTCTTT. It specifies CASSISGTANTEAFF.